A single sample is the source of the 27 T cell receptor beta chains below, sequenced in a study of T-cell reconstitution after alpha-beta-depleted transplantation in children. The TCRbeta library incorporated unique molecular identifiers. TCRdb reprocessed the PCR reads with MiXCR, giving one entry per CDR3 protein. In the table there are 450,000 to 550,000 distinct CDR3 sequences, more than 9.5% of which are singletons. This specimen was PBMCs, mostly from graft donor cells, taken 180 days after TCRalphabeta/CD19-depleted stem cell transplant. The receptors here all came from a female patient aged 2-9 years who had a stem cell transplant for aplastic anemia, so the T cells may come from the graft donor.

The chain uses TRBV18 and TRBJ2-7, with TRBD1 identical over 7 bases. The CDR3 contains 13 residues. Losses at the gene ends were 6 bases for V and 6 bases for J; bases not matched to a gene: 8. Germline CDR1 and CDR2: KGHSH and LQKENI. CDR3 DNA: TGTGCCAGCTCCTCCCGGGCAGGGGGCGAGCAGTACGTC. Its protein product is CASSSRAGGEQYV.

The chain has TRBV27 and TRBJ2-1; 11 bases are a match to TRBD2. CDR3 length: 15 residues. The germline V gene has CDR1 MNHEY and CDR2 SMNVEV (reference sequence). Trimming at V came to 7 bases and at J to 3 bases, leaving 5 bases not matched to a gene. The CDR3, as DNA: TGTGCCAGCAATACGGGGACTAGCGGCTACAATGAGCAGTTCTTC. Translation: CASNTGTSGYNEQFF.

To note about this clonotype: The junction departs from the called germline gene at one end, perhaps through a read error. This rearrangement joins TRBV9 to TRBJ2-7; 8 bases agree with TRBD1. Germline-derived CDR1 and CDR2 are SGDLS and YYNGEE. The CDR3 loop spans 16 amino acids. The chain's CDR3 is CASSVTPGGPLYERYF. Written as DNA, the CDR3 is TGTGCCAGCAGCGTGACCCCAGGGGGCCCTCTCTACGAGCGGTACTTC.

This clonotype was seen ten or more times. V usage is TRBV27 and J usage is TRBJ2-5; 8 bases align to TRBD1. The V gene's germline CDR1 is MNHEY and CDR2 SMNVEV (reference sequence). The CDR3 is 16 amino acids. J was trimmed by 3 bases and V by 6 bases; bases with no gene match: 12. The CDR3 DNA is TGTGCCAGCAGAAAGACAGGGGCGCGCATCGAAGAGACCCAGTACTTC. Residues: CASRKTGARIEETQYF.

J is TRBJ1-2 and V is TRBV29-1; the D gene is possibly TRBD1 (6 bases). The CDR3 length is 15 residues. Trimming removed 7 bases at V and 4 bases at J, with 22 bases between. Germline V gene sequence: CDR1 SQVTM, CDR2 ANQGSEA. The CDR3 sequence: CSAMGGAGWFYGYTF. The CDR3 DNA follows: TGCAGCGCCATGGGGGGGGCAGGGTGGTTCTATGGCTACACCTTC.

The genes are TRBV28 and TRBJ1-1; TRBD1 is a possible D gene (6 bases). CDR1 is MDHEN and CDR2 is SYDVKM in the germline V gene. Between the trimmed V and J ends, which lost 3 bases and 3 bases, there was a span of 14 bases. The CDR3 loop spans 15 amino acids. Here the CDR3 DNA reads TGTGCCAGCAGTTTGTACCCAACAGGGTACACTGAAGCTTTCTTT. As protein: CASSLYPTGYTEAFF.

This clonotype was detected only a few times. This chain joins TRBV4-2 and TRBJ2-4, with D tentatively TRBD2 (6 bases). The CDR3 consists of 17 residues. Trimming shortened V by 4 bases and J by 1 base, and 17 bases separated the two germline ends. Germline CDR1 and CDR2: LGHNA and YNFKEQ. For the CDR3, the DNA is TGTGCCAGCAGCCGTGCGGGATCCAGCGTCGCCAAAAACATTCAGTACTTC. This gives the protein CASSRAGSSVAKNIQYF.

The genes are TRBV24-1 and TRBJ1-4; 9 bases map to TRBD1. Losses at the gene ends were 4 bases for V and 6 bases for J; bases not matched to a gene: 5. This CDR3 spans 15 amino acids. Germline CDR1 reads KGHDR; CDR2 reads SFDVKD. The CDR3, as DNA: TGTGCCACCAGTGACACGGGACAGGGCCATGAAAAACTGTTTTTT. This translates into CATSDTGQGHEKLFF.

This clonotype was found many times. The chain is built from TRBV10-3 and TRBJ1-4, with a weak D call TRBD1 (6 bases). V was shortened by 5 bases and J by 4 bases, with 20 bases between the two germline ends. The germline V gene encodes CDR1 ENHRY and CDR2 SYGVKD. The CDR3 contains 17 residues. CDR3 coding DNA: TGTGCCATCAGTCCGACAGGAATCGACGCGGATAATGAAAAACTGTTTTTT. This sequence encodes CAISPTGIDADNEKLFF.

V and J are TRBV7-2 and TRBJ1-4; 11 bases match TRBD1. After removal of 4 bases from V and 10 bases from J, the junction contained 8 bases not matched to a gene. Germline V gene lookup returns CDR1 SGHTA and CDR2 FQGNSA. The CDR3 covers 15 residues. The CDR3 loop reads CASSSRTGGYTKLFF. As DNA, the CDR3 is TGTGCCAGCAGCTCGAGGACAGGGGGCTATACAAAACTGTTTTTT.

This clonotype was seen only a few times. The chain has TRBV7-2 and TRBJ2-7; 10 bases align to TRBD2. V gave up 6 bases and J gave up 4 bases; unmatched junction bases: 9. Germline CDR1 SGHTA, CDR2 FQGNSA. This CDR3 spans 15 amino acids. CDR3 sequence reads: CASSPIAGGQYEQYF. The CDR3 bases are TGTGCCAGCAGTCCGATAGCGGGAGGACAGTACGAGCAGTACTTC.

V usage is TRBV28 and J usage is TRBJ1-2; the match to TRBD1 covers 7 bases. The CDR3 runs to 15 residues. Per the germline V gene, CDR1 is MDHEN and CDR2 is SYDVKM. The CDR3 region has the DNA TGTGCTACGAATTTACCGGGACAGCTACTCTATGGCTACACCTTC. Residues: CATNLPGQLLYGYTF.

The chain joins TRBV11-1 to TRBJ2-1; D is unclear. Trimming cost V 3 bases and J 5 bases, with 8 bases left between them. Germline values: CDR1 SGHAT, CDR2 FQDESV (reference sequence). The CDR3 covers 13 residues. The CDR3 region is CASSFGDHNEQFF. The DNA of the CDR3 is TGTGCCAGCAGCTTCGGAGACCACAATGAGCAGTTCTTC.

Only a few counts were recorded for this clonotype. The V and J genes are TRBV18 and TRBJ1-1, with D possibly matching TRBD1 (5 bases). Germline V lookup: CDR1 KGHSH, CDR2 LQKENI. The CDR3 consists of 15 residues. V lost 4 bases and J lost 1, with 13 bases in between. The CDR3 sequence: CASSLHGTENTEAFF. In DNA, the CDR3 is TGTGCCAGCTCACTGCACGGGACGGAGAACACTGAAGCTTTCTTT. Variable domain in full (rest from reference TRBV18 and TRBJ1-1): NAGVMQNPRHLVRRRGQEARLRCSPMKGHSHVYWYRQLPEEGLKFMVYLQKENIIDESGMPKERFSAEFPKEGPSILRIQQVVRGDSAAYFCASSLHGTENTEAFFGQGTRLTVV.

In its sample, this clonotype was seen a few times. The V call is TRBV19, the J call TRBJ1-5, with a weak D call TRBD1 (6 bases). Trimming left V 6 bases short and J 6 bases short, with 15 bases between. The CDR3 is made up of 14 amino acids. CDR1 and CDR2 (germline): LNHDA, SQIVND (reference sequence). The CDR3 DNA sequence: TGTGCCAGTAGGACAGGAGAATGGGGTCAGCCCCAGCATTTT. It codes for CASRTGEWGQPQHF.

The V and J genes are TRBV20-1 and TRBJ2-3; tentative D call: TRBD2 (6 bases). V lost 5 bases and J 3 bases, leaving 15 bases between the germline ends. CDR1 is DFQATT and CDR2 is SNEGSKA in the germline V gene (reference sequence). This CDR3 comprises 14 residues. This CDR3 reads CSAQGGGVTDTQYF. The CDR3 region has the DNA TGCAGTGCTCAAGGAGGCGGGGTAACAGATACGCAGTATTTT.

This clonotype was seen more than once but under ten times. The chain employs TRBV5-5 and TRBJ2-2; D is undetermined. The V end lost 5 bases, the J end lost 1 base, and 9 bases lay between the germline ends. The CDR3 has 14 amino acids. Germline V CDR1 and CDR2: SGHKS, YYEKEE (reference sequence). CDR3 nucleotide sequence: TGTGCCAGCAGTCAACTTTGGAACACCGGGGAGCTGTTTTTT. It translates to CASSQLWNTGELFF.

This clonotype showed up just a few times. The V and J genes are TRBV4-3 and TRBJ2-1; tentative D call: TRBD2 (6 bases). From germline, CDR1 is LGHNA and CDR2 YSLEER. The V end was cut by 0 bases, the J end by 0 bases, with 15 bases between. The length of the CDR3 is 18 residues. The CDR3 loop reads CASSQDLGLHFSYNEQFF. CDR3 coding DNA: TGCGCCAGCAGCCAAGATCTGGGACTCCATTTCTCCTACAATGAGCAGTTCTTC.

This clonotype was seen more than once but under ten times. The chain combines TRBV29-1 with TRBJ2-5, with D maybe TRBD1 (7 bases). V lost 2 bases and J 7 bases, leaving 8 bases between the germline ends. Per the germline V gene, CDR1 is SQVTM and CDR2 is ANQGSEA. The CDR3 extends over 11 amino acids. The CDR3 nucleotides are TGCAGCGTTGAACAGGGGGGGACCCAGTACTTC. Its translation: CSVEQGGTQYF.

The rearrangement links TRBV12-3 or TRBV12-4 to TRBJ2-2, with a tentative D call TRBD2 (6 bases). V lost 2 bases, J lost 1 base, and 8 bases lay in between. The CDR3 extends over 15 amino acids. CDR3 bases: TGTGCCAGCAGTTTACTCGGGAGGAACACCGGGGAGCTGTTTTTT. It codes for CASSLLGRNTGELFF.

Note on this clonotype: This may be a read error: a much more frequent sequence differs by one nucleotide. The gene calls are TRBV4-3 and TRBJ2-3; tentative D call: TRBD1 (8 bases). The CDR3 covers 16 residues. CDR1 and CDR2 (germline): LGHNA, YSLEER. The V and J ends lost 4 bases and 4 bases respectively, with 18 bases between them. The CDR3 protein is CASSLWTGRGPDTQYF. CDR3 coding DNA: TGCGCCAGCAGCCTGTGGACAGGGAGGGGTCCAGATACGCAGTATTTT.

This clonotype has just a few counts. CDR3 protein: CSVEGGPGRWSDTQYF. The CDR3, as DNA: TGCAGCGTTGAAGGTGGGCCAGGGAGATGGTCAGATACGCAGTATTTT. This sequence joins TRBV29-1 and TRBJ2-3, with D possibly being TRBD1 or TRBD2 (5 bases each). CDR3 length equals 16 residues. The germline V gene encodes CDR1 SQVTM and CDR2 ANQGSEA. The V end lost 1 base, the J end lost 4 bases, and 18 bases lay between the germline ends.

This clonotype appeared many times. This chain joins TRBV28 and TRBJ2-2; D assignment may be TRBD1 or TRBD2 (5 bases each). The V end was cut by 6 bases, the J end by 0 bases, with 14 bases between. The germline V gene has CDR1 MDHEN and CDR2 SYDVKM. This CDR3 has 16 residues. The CDR3 sequence is CASRGMGVPNTGELFF. In nucleotides, the CDR3 is TGTGCCAGCAGGGGAATGGGGGTCCCGAACACCGGGGAGCTGTTTTTT.

A few counts support this clonotype. The CDR3 DNA is TGTGCCAGCAGCCCTTGGTTACTATCGCGGGGCAACAACAATGAGCAGTTCTTC. It translates to CASSPWLLSRGNNNEQFF. This chain uses TRBV5-8 with TRBJ2-1; weak D call: TRBD2 (6 bases). Germline V CDR1 and CDR2: SGHTS, YDEGEE. The V and J ends lost 4 bases and 5 bases respectively, with 25 bases between them. The CDR3 contains 18 residues.

This clonotype was seen only a few times. The chain carries TRBV20-1 and TRBJ2-7; 10 bases are shared with TRBD1. CDR1 is DFQATT, CDR2 SNEGSKA, per germline (reference sequence). Unmatched junction bases numbered 9, after V lost 1 base and J lost 6 bases. CDR3 length: 15 residues. CDR3 coding DNA: TGCAGTGCTAGAGCTTTGGGACAGGGGAAAGGCGAGCAGTACTTC. Residues: CSARALGQGKGEQYF.

This clonotype was seen once. This chain links TRBV11-2 with TRBJ2-1, with a possible D match to TRBD2 (6 bases). Trimming shortened V by 5 bases and J by 6 bases, and 14 bases separated the two germline ends. Per germline, CDR1 SGHAT and CDR2 FQNNGV. The CDR3 totals 14 residues. In DNA form, the CDR3 reads TGTGCCAGCAGCCCTCTCCGGGAGCGCAATGAGCAGTTCTTC. Its translation: CASSPLRERNEQFF.

This clonotype was counted ten times or more. The rearrangement uses TRBV20-1 and TRBJ2-3; either TRBD1 or TRBD2 may fit D (6 bases each). Germline CDR1 and CDR2: DFQATT and SNEGSKA (reference sequence). The CDR3 consists of 14 residues. The V and J ends lost 7 bases and 1 base respectively, with 15 bases between them. The CDR3 DNA follows: TGCAGTGTCTCGGGGGCCCGGGGCACAGATACGCAGTATTTT. Its protein product is CSVSGARGTDTQYF.